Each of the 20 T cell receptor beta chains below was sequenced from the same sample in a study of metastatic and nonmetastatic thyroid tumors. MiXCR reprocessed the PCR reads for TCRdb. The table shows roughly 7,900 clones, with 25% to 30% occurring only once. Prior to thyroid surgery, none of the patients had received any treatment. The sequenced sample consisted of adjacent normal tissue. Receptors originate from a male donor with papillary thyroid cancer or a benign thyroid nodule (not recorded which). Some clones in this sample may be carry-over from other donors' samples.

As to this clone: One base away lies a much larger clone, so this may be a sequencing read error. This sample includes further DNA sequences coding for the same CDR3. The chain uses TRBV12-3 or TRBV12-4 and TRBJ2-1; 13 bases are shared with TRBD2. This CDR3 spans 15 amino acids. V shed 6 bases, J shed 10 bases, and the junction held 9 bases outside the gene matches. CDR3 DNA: TGTGCCAGCAGCCTACTAGCGGGGGGGCTAGGCGAGCAGTTCTTC. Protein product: CASSLLAGGLGEQFF.

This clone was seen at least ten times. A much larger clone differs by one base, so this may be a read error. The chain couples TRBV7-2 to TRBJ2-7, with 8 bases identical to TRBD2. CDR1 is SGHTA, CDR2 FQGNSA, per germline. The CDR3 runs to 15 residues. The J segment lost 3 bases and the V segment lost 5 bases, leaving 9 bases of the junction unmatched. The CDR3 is CASSEYLTSGYEQYF. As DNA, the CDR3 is TGTGCCAGCAGCGAGTACCTCACTAGCGGCTACGAGCAGTACTTC.

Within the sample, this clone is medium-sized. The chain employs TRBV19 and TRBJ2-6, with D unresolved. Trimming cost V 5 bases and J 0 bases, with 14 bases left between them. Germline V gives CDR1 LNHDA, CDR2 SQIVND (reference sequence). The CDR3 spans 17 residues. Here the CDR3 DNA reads TGTGCCAGTAGTCCCCTCAGGCCTAGCTCTGGGGCCAACGTCCTGACTTTC. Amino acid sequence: CASSPLRPSSGANVLTF.

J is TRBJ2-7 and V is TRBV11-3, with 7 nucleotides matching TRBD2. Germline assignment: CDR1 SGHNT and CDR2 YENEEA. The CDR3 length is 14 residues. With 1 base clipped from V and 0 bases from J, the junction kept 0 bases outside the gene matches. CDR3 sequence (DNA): TGTGCCAGCAGCTTAGCTAGCGGCTCCTACGAGCAGTACTTC. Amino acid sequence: CASSLASGSYEQYF.

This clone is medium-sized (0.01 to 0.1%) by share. The CDR3 reads CASSFQGGYNEQFF. CDR3 in DNA: TGTGCCAGCAGCTTCCAGGGGGGGTACAATGAGCAGTTCTTC. The chain joins TRBV7-8 to TRBJ2-1; TRBD1 or TRBD2 may be the D gene (7 bases each). The CDR3 loop spans 14 amino acids. Germline values: CDR1 SGHVS, CDR2 FQNEAQ. V was clipped by 3 bases and J by 4 bases, with 10 bases between them.

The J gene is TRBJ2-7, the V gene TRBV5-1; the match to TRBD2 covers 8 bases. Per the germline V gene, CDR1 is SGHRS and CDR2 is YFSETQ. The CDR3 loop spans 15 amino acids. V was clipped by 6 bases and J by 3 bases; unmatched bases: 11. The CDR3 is CASIALAVGLYEQYF. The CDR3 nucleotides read TGCGCCAGCATCGCACTAGCGGTTGGCCTCTACGAGCAGTACTTC.

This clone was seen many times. The CDR3 sequence: CASSTGTSGNTGELFF. The CDR3 DNA follows: TGTGCCAGCAGCACCGGGACTAGCGGTAACACCGGGGAGCTGTTTTTT. This chain joins TRBV5-5 and TRBJ2-2; 11 bases are shared with TRBD2. Germline V gives CDR1 SGHKS, CDR2 YYEKEE (reference sequence). With V trimmed by 4 bases and J by 2 bases, 4 bases remained unmatched. CDR3 length equals 16 residues.

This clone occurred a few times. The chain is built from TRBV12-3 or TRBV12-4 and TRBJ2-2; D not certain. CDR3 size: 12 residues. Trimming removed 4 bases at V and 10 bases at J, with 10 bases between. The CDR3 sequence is CASSSSILELFF. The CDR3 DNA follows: TGTGCCAGCAGTTCTTCAATCCTGGAGCTGTTTTTT.

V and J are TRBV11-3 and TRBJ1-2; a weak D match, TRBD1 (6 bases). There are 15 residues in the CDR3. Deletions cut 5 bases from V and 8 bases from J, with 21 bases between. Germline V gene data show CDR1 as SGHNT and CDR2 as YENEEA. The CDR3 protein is CASSAVGGGRDGYTF. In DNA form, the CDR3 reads TGTGCCAGCAGCGCCGTGGGGGGGGGCAGAGACGGCTACACCTTC.

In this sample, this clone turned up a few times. The CDR3 sequence: CASSSQGQGVEKLFF. In nucleotides, the CDR3 is TGTGCCAGCAGTTCACAGGGACAGGGAGTCGAAAAACTGTTTTTT. The chain combines TRBV6-2 or TRBV6-3 with TRBJ1-4; TRBD1 aligns across 9 bases. The length of the CDR3 is 15 residues. J lost 8 bases, V lost 4 bases, and 8 bases had no gene match. Per the germline V gene, CDR1 is MNHEY and CDR2 is SVGEGT.

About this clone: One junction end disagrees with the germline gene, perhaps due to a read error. CDR3 sequence (DNA): TGTGCCAGCAGAAAGCTGGGACAGGGTGATACGCGGTATTTT. This translates into CASRKLGQGDTRYF. V gene TRBV7-3 combines with J gene TRBJ2-3, with TRBD1 matching 9 bases. This CDR3 spans 14 amino acids. Germline V gives CDR1 SGHTA, CDR2 FQGTGA.

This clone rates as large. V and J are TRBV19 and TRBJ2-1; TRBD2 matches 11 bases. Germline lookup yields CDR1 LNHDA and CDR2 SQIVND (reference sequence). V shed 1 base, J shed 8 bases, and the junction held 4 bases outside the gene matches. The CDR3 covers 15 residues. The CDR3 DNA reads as TGTGCCAGTAGTATAGTTACTAGCGGGAGCGATGAGCAGTTCTTC. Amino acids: CASSIVTSGSDEQFF.

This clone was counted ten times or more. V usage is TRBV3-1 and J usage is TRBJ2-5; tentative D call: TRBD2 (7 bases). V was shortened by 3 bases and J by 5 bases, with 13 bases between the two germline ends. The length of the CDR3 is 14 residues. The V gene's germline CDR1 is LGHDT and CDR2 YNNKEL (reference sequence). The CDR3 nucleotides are TGTGCCAGCAGCCACATAGGGGGGGGGGAGACCCAGTACTTC. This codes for CASSHIGGGETQYF.

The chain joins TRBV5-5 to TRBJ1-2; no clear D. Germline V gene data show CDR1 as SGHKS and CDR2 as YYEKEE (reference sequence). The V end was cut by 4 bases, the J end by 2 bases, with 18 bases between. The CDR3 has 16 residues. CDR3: CASSANFGSANYGYTF. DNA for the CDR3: TGTGCCAGCAGCGCAAATTTCGGGTCAGCAAACTATGGCTACACCTTC.

The CDR3 is CASSLGGGRTFFGYTF. Written as DNA, the CDR3 is TGTGCCAGCAGCTTAGGAGGGGGCAGGACCTTCTTCGGCTACACCTTC. V and J are TRBV11-2 and TRBJ1-2; 7 bases match TRBD1. Germline-derived CDR1 and CDR2 are SGHAT and FQNNGV. This CDR3 has 16 amino acids. The junction had 13 bases not matched to a gene; V was cut back by 1 base and J by 8 bases.

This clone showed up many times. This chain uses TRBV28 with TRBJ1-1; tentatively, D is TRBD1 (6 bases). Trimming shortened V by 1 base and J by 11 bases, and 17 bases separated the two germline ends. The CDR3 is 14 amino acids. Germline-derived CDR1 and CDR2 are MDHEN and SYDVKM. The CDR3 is CASSLSGSGAGAFF. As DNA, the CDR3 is TGTGCCAGCAGTTTATCCGGCTCGGGGGCCGGGGCTTTCTTT.

This chain's CDR3 is CASSERHRARETQYF. CDR3 bases: TGTGCCAGCAGTGAACGCCACAGGGCCCGAGAGACCCAGTACTTC. The V and J genes are TRBV6-1 and TRBJ2-5, with D possibly TRBD1 on 6 matching bases. This CDR3 comprises 15 residues. The germline V and J ends were trimmed by 2 bases and 4 bases, with 14 bases remaining between them. Germline CDR1 reads MNHNS; CDR2 reads SASEGT.

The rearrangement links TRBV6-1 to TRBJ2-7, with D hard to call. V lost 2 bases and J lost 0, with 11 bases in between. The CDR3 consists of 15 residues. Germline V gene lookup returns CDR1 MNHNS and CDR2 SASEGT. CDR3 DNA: TGTGCCAGCAGTGAATGGCAGGAGAGCTCCTACGAGCAGTACTTC. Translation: CASSEWQESSYEQYF.

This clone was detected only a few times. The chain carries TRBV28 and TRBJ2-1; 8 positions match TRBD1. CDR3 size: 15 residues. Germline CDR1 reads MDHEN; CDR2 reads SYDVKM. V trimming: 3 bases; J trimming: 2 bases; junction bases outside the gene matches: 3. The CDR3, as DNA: TGTGCCAGCAGTTTGAGGACAGGGCCCTACAATGAGCAGTTCTTC. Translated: CASSLRTGPYNEQFF.

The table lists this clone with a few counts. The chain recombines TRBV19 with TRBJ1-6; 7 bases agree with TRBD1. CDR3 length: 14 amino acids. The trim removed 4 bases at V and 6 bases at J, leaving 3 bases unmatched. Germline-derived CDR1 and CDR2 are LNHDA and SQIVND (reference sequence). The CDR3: CASSRGQFNSPLHF. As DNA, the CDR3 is TGTGCCAGTAGTAGGGGACAGTTTAATTCACCCCTCCACTTT.